This passage covers 22 T cell receptor beta chains from one sample sequenced in a study of T cell changes during pregnancy in multiple sclerosis (dated 2019 in TCRdb). Receptor amplification or capture employed the immunoSEQ multiplex PCR assay. Here the immuneACCESS table is served through TCRdb, limited to in-frame sequences with V and J called. Missing clones are a known gap in these copies; in checked studies unresolved V genes cover under half, and the rest lacks a known reason. The sample yields 57,000 or so clones; roughly 91% were counted once. The top ten constitute almost 6.5% of the sample. The sample was peripheral blood, taken in the third trimester of pregnancy. These TCRs come from a female donor in good health, enrolled as a control in a pregnancy study.

The V call is TRBV25-1, the J call TRBJ1-2, with 7 bases fitting TRBD1. Germline V CDR1 and CDR2: MGHDK, SYGVNS. The V gene end was trimmed by 5 bases and the J gene end by 4 bases; junction bases not matched to a gene: 7. CDR3 size: 14 residues. The CDR3 DNA follows: TGTGCCAGCAGTCATTCTACAGGGGTCTATGGCTACACCTTC. Translated, it gives CASSHSTGVYGYTF.

The rearrangement joins TRBV27 to TRBJ1-2, with a weak D call TRBD1 (5 bases). This CDR3 has 12 residues. The V end lost 5 bases, the J end lost 8 bases, and 12 bases lay between the germline ends. The germline V gene has CDR1 MNHEY and CDR2 SMNVEV (reference sequence). The CDR3 nucleotides are TGTGCCAGCAGTGCGGGGCAGGTCGGCTACACCTTC. It yields the protein CASSAGQVGYTF.

The chain joins TRBV5-4 to TRBJ2-2; 13 bases match TRBD2. V gave up 4 bases and J gave up 6 bases; unmatched junction bases: 6. CDR3 length equals 16 residues. Germline V gene data show CDR1 as SGHNT and CDR2 as YYREEE (reference sequence). The CDR3 DNA sequence: TGTGCCAGCAGCCCAGGACTAGCGGGGGCCTCCGGGGAGCTGTTTTTT. Translated: CASSPGLAGASGELFF.

This chain uses TRBV6-5 with TRBJ2-5; tentative D call: TRBD2 (6 bases). Germline V gene lookup returns CDR1 MNHEY and CDR2 SVGAGI. The V end lost 2 bases, the J end lost 4 bases, and 11 bases lay between the germline ends. CDR3 length: 14 amino acids. DNA of the CDR3: TGTGCCAGCAGTTACGGGGCGGGGTTAGAGACCCAGTACTTC. Protein: CASSYGAGLETQYF.

This chain joins TRBV7-6 and TRBJ1-4, with TRBD1 matching over 7 bases. This CDR3 is 16 amino acids long. Germline V gives CDR1 SGHVS, CDR2 FNYEAQ. Trimming took 3 bases from V and 0 from J; bases not matched to a gene: 4. CDR3 in DNA: TGTGCCAGCAGCTTGGGCGGGACAGCAACTAATGAAAAACTGTTTTTT. It codes for CASSLGGTATNEKLFF.

This chain links TRBV13 with TRBJ1-2; 7 nucleotides match TRBD1. Germline V gives CDR1 PRHDT, CDR2 FYEKMQ (reference sequence). The CDR3 is 17 amino acids. Trimming removed 4 bases from V and 7 bases from J; junction bases left unmatched: 18. CDR3 DNA: TGTGCCAGCAGCTCCTCGGACAGGATGGTCAAATGGGGTGGCTACACCTTC. It yields the protein CASSSSDRMVKWGGYTF.

The chain has TRBV6-1 and TRBJ2-3; D perhaps matches TRBD1 (5 bases). V dropped 3 bases and J dropped 0 bases, with 10 bases sitting between them. This CDR3 comprises 15 residues. Germline V gene sequence: CDR1 MNHNS, CDR2 SASEGT. Here the CDR3 DNA reads TGTGCCAGCAGTGAGCAGGGAACTAGCACAGATACGCAGTATTTT. Residues: CASSEQGTSTDTQYF.

As DNA, the CDR3 is TGTGCCAGCAGCCCGAGGGACAGACACACAGATACGCAGTATTTT. Translating gives CASSPRDRHTDTQYF. This chain uses TRBV7-2 with TRBJ2-3; 7 bases match TRBD1. V gave up 5 bases and J gave up 2 bases; unmatched junction bases: 7. Germline assignment: CDR1 SGHTA and CDR2 FQGNSA. The length of the CDR3 is 15 residues.

The chain couples TRBV27 to TRBJ2-7, with D maybe TRBD2 (6 bases). This CDR3 comprises 17 residues. V dropped 5 bases and J dropped 2 bases, with 22 bases sitting between them. The germline CDR1 and CDR2 sequences are MNHEY and SMNVEV (reference sequence). CDR3 loop: CASSPLLLAATTYEQYF. In DNA, the CDR3 is TGTGCCAGCAGTCCTCTCCTACTAGCAGCGACTACCTACGAGCAGTACTTC.

This clone was detected only once. The chain employs TRBV7-2 and TRBJ2-5; no clear D. CDR3 length: 13 amino acids. The V and J ends lost 1 base and 5 bases respectively, with 8 bases between them. Per germline, CDR1 SGHTA and CDR2 FQGNSA. The CDR3 is CASSLGPPETQYF. The CDR3 region has the DNA TGTGCCAGCAGCTTAGGGCCTCCGGAGACCCAGTACTTC.

V gene TRBV30 combines with J gene TRBJ1-6, with D possibly matching TRBD1 (6 bases). The CDR3 has 12 residues. The V end lost 3 bases, the J end lost 10 bases, and 10 bases lay between the germline ends. The germline V gene has CDR1 GTSNPN and CDR2 SVGIG (reference sequence). This CDR3 is CAWREQGSPLHF. CDR3 sequence (DNA): TGTGCCTGGAGGGAACAGGGATCACCCCTCCACTTT.

This chain joins TRBV6-5 and TRBJ2-3; 7 positions agree with TRBD2. Germline assignment: CDR1 MNHEY and CDR2 SVGAGI. V lost 8 bases to trimming and J lost 0 bases; unmatched junction nucleotides: 5. The CDR3 is 14 amino acids. The DNA for the CDR3 is TGTGCCAGCGGCCAGGGAGGGAGCACAGATACGCAGTATTTT. It encodes CASGQGGSTDTQYF.

The chain carries TRBV2 and TRBJ1-1; no clear D gene. With 11 bases removed from V and 2 bases from J, the gap between germline ends came to 9 bases. Germline assignment: CDR1 SNHLY and CDR2 FYNNEI. This CDR3 has 11 amino acids. CDR3 sequence (DNA): TGTGCCGGCTTAGCTAACACTGAAGCTTTCTTT. Translating it yields CAGLANTEAFF.

This sequence joins TRBV14 and TRBJ2-3, with D possibly TRBD2 on 7 matching bases. Trimming removed 3 bases at V and 1 base at J, with 14 bases between. This CDR3 has 16 residues. Germline values: CDR1 SGHDN, CDR2 FVKESK. CDR3 nucleotides: TGTGCCAGCAGCCATGGCGGGGGCCCCCGCACAGATACGCAGTATTTT. Protein sequence: CASSHGGGPRTDTQYF.

Note on this clone: The junction departs from germline at one end; a sequencing error may be responsible. The chain combines TRBV5-1 with TRBJ1-1; no clear D. The CDR3 spans 13 residues. From germline, CDR1 is SGHRS and CDR2 YFSETQ. The CDR3 DNA sequence: TGCGCCGGCAGCGCGGAGGAAGCTCGGGGTTCTTTCTTT. Translation: CAGSAEEARGSFF.

The rearrangement joins TRBV7-2 to TRBJ1-2, with D perhaps matching TRBD1 (5 bases). The V end lost 4 bases, the J end lost 4 bases, and 16 bases lay between the germline ends. Germline-derived CDR1 and CDR2 are SGHTA and FQGNSA. CDR3 length: 15 residues. CDR3 coding DNA: TGTGCCAGCAGCTCGGGACTGGGCCTAGTCTATGGCTACACCTTC. This codes for CASSSGLGLVYGYTF.

This chain uses TRBV4-1 with TRBJ1-1; D is perhaps TRBD1 (5 bases). CDR1 MGHRA and CDR2 YSYEKL come from the germline V gene. Trimming shortened V by 0 bases and J by 13 bases, and 21 bases separated the two germline ends. This CDR3 contains 15 residues. The CDR3 is CASSQDSWGLSRGFF. The CDR3 DNA reads as TGCGCCAGCAGCCAAGACTCGTGGGGCCTGTCCCGCGGTTTCTTT.

The chain combines TRBV19 with TRBJ1-1, with 9 bases lining up with TRBD1. After removal of 7 bases from V and 1 base from J, the junction contained 10 bases not matched to a gene. The CDR3 consists of 16 residues. The V gene's germline CDR1 is LNHDA and CDR2 SQIVND (reference sequence). This CDR3 reads CASKWGQGDTNTEAFF. The CDR3 nucleotides read TGTGCCAGTAAGTGGGGACAGGGTGACACGAACACTGAAGCTTTCTTT.

The gene calls are TRBV27 and TRBJ1-3; 8 nucleotides match TRBD1. The CDR3 extends over 15 amino acids. V lost 0 bases and J lost 3; bases outside the gene matches: 1. The germline CDR1 and CDR2 sequences are MNHEY and SMNVEV (reference sequence). The DNA of the CDR3 is TGTGCCAGCAGTTTATCAACAGGGGGTGGAAACACCATATATTTT. It encodes CASSLSTGGGNTIYF.

The chain carries TRBV6-5 and TRBJ1-1; possible D gene TRBD1, 5 bases. V lost 1 base to trimming and J lost 6 bases, with 12 bases between them. Germline values: CDR1 MNHEY, CDR2 SVGAGI. This CDR3 spans 14 amino acids. The CDR3 is CASSYYGAGPEAFF. Here the CDR3 DNA reads TGTGCCAGCAGTTACTACGGAGCGGGGCCTGAAGCTTTCTTT.

The CDR3 spells CASSPTGSWGYTF. In DNA form, the CDR3 reads TGTGCCAGCTCACCGACAGGGTCATGGGGCTACACCTTC. The genes are TRBV18 and TRBJ1-2; TRBD1 matches at 7 bases. The germline V gene encodes CDR1 KGHSH and CDR2 LQKENI. J lost 8 bases, V lost 3 bases, and 6 bases had no gene match. The CDR3 is 13 amino acids.

The J gene is TRBJ2-7, the V gene TRBV7-9; 7 nucleotides align to TRBD1. The CDR3 consists of 14 residues. Trimming at V came to 6 bases and at J to 0 bases, leaving 5 bases not matched to a gene. CDR1 SEHNR and CDR2 FQNEAQ come from the germline V gene (reference sequence). The CDR3 DNA reads TGTGCCAGCAGAAGACAGGGATCCTCCTACGAGCAGTACTTC. Its protein product is CASRRQGSSYEQYF.